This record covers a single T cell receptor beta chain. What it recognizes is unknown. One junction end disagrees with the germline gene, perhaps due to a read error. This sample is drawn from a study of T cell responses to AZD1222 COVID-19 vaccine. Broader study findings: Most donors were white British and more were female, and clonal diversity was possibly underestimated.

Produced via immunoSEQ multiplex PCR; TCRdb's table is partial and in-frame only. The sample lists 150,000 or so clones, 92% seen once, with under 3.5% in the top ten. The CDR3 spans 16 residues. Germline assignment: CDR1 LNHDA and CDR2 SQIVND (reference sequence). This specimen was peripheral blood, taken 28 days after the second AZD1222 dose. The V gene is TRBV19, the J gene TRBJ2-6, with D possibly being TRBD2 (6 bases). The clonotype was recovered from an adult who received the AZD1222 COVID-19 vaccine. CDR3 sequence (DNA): TGTGCCAGTTGTATAGACGGAGGGGCTGGGGCCAACGTCCTGACTTTC. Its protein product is CASCIDGGAGANVLTF.